This entry is about one T cell receptor beta chain. Its cognate antigen has yet to be identified. The record has no base qualities; no much larger clone is one base away. This sample stems from a study of cytomegalovirus exposure and HLA in healthy donors (TCRdb year 2017). Regarding the research as a whole: An earlier analysis of roughly 610 of the donors reported approximately 300 Gb of sequence data and approximately 120 million unique TCR beta sequences obtained from roughly 180 million T cells. About 300 gigabases of sequencing data and approximately 91 million unique TCR sequences made up an early release that covered fewer than 650 HLA-typed donors. Of the 300 to 450 genotyped donors, approximately 82% fell in the genetic ancestry cluster associated with self-reported Caucasian donors. The aim of the study was to test whether cataloging public T cell receptors could identify signatures of past pathogen exposure. The study used immunosequencing to profile the T cell repertoires of about 670 subjects and linked those repertoires to cytomegalovirus serostatus. Along with the roughly 610-subject first cohort, a separate validation cohort of over a hundred different subjects was used. The study combined high-throughput TCR immunosequencing, statistical association of individual TCRs with disease status, and machine learning to predict cytomegalovirus infection status. To study patterns of TCR occurrence, a later analysis re-analyzed previously published TCR beta repertoires from around 700 donors and added high-resolution HLA genotyping. Rather than drawing on any new phenotypic data, the later analysis identified candidate immune exposures from TCR beta sequences and the way those sequences occurred across donors. An earlier analysis of 587 of the donors applied high-throughput TCR beta sequencing to assess whether each TCR beta V gene segment acted as functional or pseudogenic. Donor age, sex, ethnicity and CMV serostatus were compiled alongside the repertoire data. A later genetic analysis used genome-wide SNP genotypes for about 65% of the roughly 700 donors, treating that subset as a discovery cohort. All discovery cohort repertoires had been generated using a single sequencing platform. Both class I and class II loci were covered by HLA typing, at four-digit resolution. The number of donors typed differed by locus, with 629-630 for A, B, C, DRB1 and DQB1, around 500 for DQA1, approximately 570 for DPA1, and some 440 for DPB1. Four to six DR-DQ haplotypes were handled as single units for association and clustering, since linkage in the cohort was strong. Across 300 to 500 genotyped donors of the cohort, an average of approximately 240,000 unique TCR beta nucleotide sequences per donor were sequenced, and 15% to 20% of those sequences were non-productive.

The CDR3, from cysteine to phenylalanine, totals 17 residues. Just the 51-base CDR3 DNA is kept, in frame starting at base 1. CDR1 and CDR2, per the germline V gene (reference sequence), are GTSNPN and SVGIG. Relative to germline, V is missing 7 bases and J is missing 0 bases, with 14 bases of the junction outside any gene match. The study at large found these results: In a later analysis, some 17,000 TCR beta sequences were associated with specific HLA alleles at a false discovery rate of 0.05. An association between a missense DCLRE1C variant and V-gene and J-gene trimming of TCR beta chains was found in a later genetic analysis and replicated in an independent cohort. This cohort had only TCR beta chains sequenced, and the lack of alpha or paired-chain data limited which features could be detected. In a later analysis, TCR association rates were found to vary across HLA loci, with the most associated TCRs seen for DRB1 alleles and the fewest for HLA-C alleles. Presence/absence analyses assumed roughly uniform sequencing depth across donors, an assumption that may not hold. Linkage disequilibrium might explain the correlated functional status among segregating V segments, but an unknown experimental factor could not be excluded. Several of the top co-occurrence clusters appeared to be linked to parvovirus B19, influenza, CMV and Epstein-Barr virus, according to a later analysis. Compared with the approximately 670-donor mean, donors in an Asian-associated ancestry cluster had fewer N-insertions in productive TCRs, according to a later genetic analysis. An earlier analysis of approximately 540 of the donors showed that most TCR beta V segments appeared in productive rearrangements either about 87% or about 30% of the time, which broadly matched IMGT annotations. In both the original and validation cohorts, the classifier was reported to diagnose cytomegalovirus status with high specificity and sensitivity. A cluster of highly shared sequence variants was judged likely to be a technical artifact of the sequencing pipeline. The study listed 164 TCR beta chains as associated with cytomegalovirus. When HLA alleles, especially DR and DQ, strongly co-occurred, TCR associations were difficult to assign to individual alleles. According to the authors, the approach could potentially be generalized to other disease states and immunological phenotypes. Most TCR sequences were seen in very few donors, while some public TCRs were found in many individuals. A later analysis found that HLA-associated TCR beta chains were more clonally expanded and had lower generation probabilities than equally common non-associated chains. Because the 87-base-pair reads could not distinguish some IMGT-functional V segments, including TRBV6-2 and TRBV6-3, those segments were excluded. Three of the identified cytomegalovirus-associated TCR beta chains were confirmed in vitro to be specific for cytomegalovirus antigens. A further reported finding was that TCR beta sequences accurately predicted the HLA-A and HLA-B alleles for most subjects in the first cohort. Because counts were too low, 15 to 20 rarely observed V segments, including chromosome 9 orphons, were excluded from the earlier analysis of roughly 580 of the donors. Immune exposure information for the cohort was limited to CMV serostatus. Because HLA typing was missing for some donors at each locus, association tests included only the typed subset. According to a later analysis, most CMV-associated TCR beta chains appeared to be HLA-restricted, and the HLA associations seemed to be driven largely by CMV exposure.

Receptor amplification or capture employed the immunoSEQ multiplex PCR assay. For the multiplex PCR, a mixture combining 60 forward primers for TCR Vbeta segments and 13 reverse primers for TCR Jbeta segments was used. Amplification of the CDR3 region of rearranged TCR beta genes was performed with a multiplex PCR assay on genomic DNA. The amplified TCR beta libraries were sequenced on the Illumina HiSeq System as 87-base-pair reads. The paper's data handling went like this. In a later analysis, some 80 million unique TCR beta chains were counted across the 500 to 700 repertoires, and about 10 million of these chains were shared by at least two donors. Raw reads were error-corrected and collapsed into unique sequences by a nearest-neighbor algorithm in which closely related sequences were merged to remove PCR and sequencing errors. CDR3 sequences were aligned to IMGT reference sequences to assign V, D and J gene segments. For a sequence to be retained, a match of at least six nucleotides to both a V gene segment and a J gene segment was required. A rearrangement counted as productive if the CDR3 had no stop codons and remained in frame with V and J, and every other rearrangement counted as non-productive. CDR3 was defined by IMGT convention, running from the second conserved V-encoded cysteine to the conserved J-encoded phenylalanine. The earlier analysis of approximately 500 of the donors excluded sequences that lacked an unambiguous match to a single V gene segment. In an earlier analysis of about 590 of the donors, a V segment was called functional when productive rearrangements were above 56.7%, and segregating when the standard deviation between donors exceeded 5%. A statistical classification framework was built for diagnosing cytomegalovirus status from the catalog of TCR beta chain sequences. A later analysis assigned V and J genes by comparing TCR nucleotide sequences with IMGT/GENE-DB human TR gene sequences. Using the TCRdist pipeline, a later analysis assigned CDR3 sequences along with most-parsimonious VDJ recombination scenarios. In a later analysis, each TCR beta chain was defined by its CDR3 amino acid sequence together with its V-gene family, and reads without a unique V-gene family were excluded. To address suspected cross-contamination and a sequencing artifact, a later analysis removed 592 highly shared, low-generation-probability nucleotide sequences. In a later analysis, a clonal expansion index was calculated for each public chain from normalized within-repertoire ranks of inferred template counts. Generation probabilities in a later analysis came from a VDJ recombination model fitted to out-of-frame rearrangements, and those results were checked against IGoR. In a later analysis, hypergeometric tests were used to score TCR-TCR, TCR-HLA and TCR-CMV co-occurrence, with a repertoire-size bias correction applied to TCR pairs. False discovery rates were estimated in a later analysis by permuting HLA or CMV assignments 20 times. In a later analysis, co-occurring TCRs were grouped using DBSCAN, and TCRdist sequence similarity was added for clustering within HLA-allele-positive subsets. For co-occurrence clustering, repertoires with fewer than 30,000 or more than 120,000 public chains were excluded, along with roughly five repertoires with anomalous nucleotide sharing. TCRdb retrieved this table from immuneACCESS and kept in-frame rearrangements only. Not all clones are present; in checked studies, unresolved V genes account for under half, and no reason is known for the remainder. V and J calls and clone size are given by that table; D and trimming were obtained from the DNA. The sample contains 95,000 to 150,000 clones, over 60% of them found a single time. About 4.3% of the sample goes to the ten largest clones.

The cohort was made up of 666 healthy bone marrow donors. At the time of sampling, every cohort member was nominally healthy, though immune exposures that went unrecorded were likely present. The donor was CMV seropositive and belonged to the group of over 250 seropositive cohort members. A peripheral blood sample was collected from each donor, and TCR beta sequencing was performed on peripheral blood mononuclear cells. The Qiagen DNeasy Blood Extraction Kit was used to extract genomic DNA from the blood cell samples. This clonotype was obtained from a man aged 55 to 69 in good health and CMV-seropositive. The chain employs TRBV30 and TRBJ2-3, and TRBD1 aligns with 9 junction nucleotides. Sequenced material: PBMCs. The DNA is as follows: TGTGCCTCATCGGACAGGGGAGAGGGTTTAAGCACAGATACGCAGTATTTT. The resulting protein is CASSDRGEGLSTDTQYF.